The entry below describes one T cell receptor (beta chain). This sample was included in a study of blood T cell repertoires in COVID-19. Study in general: Sites across the United States, Italy and Spain contributed samples from acute and convalescent COVID-19. Nucleic acid was either cDNA or gDNA, and it came from T cells, B-cell-depleted T cells, or PBMCs.

In the original analysis: Reference gene primer amplification in the assay estimated nucleated cell counts. TCRdb's copy holds only in-frame clones and misses some; the assay was immunoSEQ multiplex PCR. From that table come the V and J calls and clone size; the DNA was used to work out D and trimming. The sample carries about 300,000 clones, around 88% recorded once. The CDR3 runs to 13 residues. Trimming removed 4 bases from V and 4 bases from J; junction bases left unmatched: 2. The germline V gene encodes CDR1 SEHNR and CDR2 FQNEAQ (reference sequence). The chain uses TRBV7-9 and TRBJ1-2, with 8 bases fitting TRBD1. The receptor was isolated from a woman aged 45-65 years with acute or convalescent COVID-19. The source material was peripheral blood. Here the CDR3 DNA reads TGTGCCAGCAGCTCGGACAGGGTCTATGGCTACACCTTC. It is translated as CASSSDRVYGYTF.